One sample yielded the 21 T cell receptor beta chains listed below, sequenced in a study of cytomegalovirus exposure and HLA in healthy donors. The PCR had 60 Vbeta and 13 Jbeta primers. Some clones are missing from TCRdb's copy, which holds only in-frame ones; the method was immunoSEQ multiplex PCR. The table records about 94,000 clones, 76% of them present only once. The sample taken for sequencing was PBMCs. The receptors come from a male donor in good health and CMV-seronegative.

This clone was recorded only once. At one end, the junction sequence differs from germline, possibly due to a read error. V usage is TRBV7-9 and J usage is TRBJ2-7; 8 bases fit TRBD1. This CDR3 has 16 amino acids. The germline V gene encodes CDR1 SEHNR and CDR2 FQNEAQ (reference sequence). The CDR3 DNA is TGTTCCAGCAGCTTAGAATTTGGACAGGGCTCCTACGAGCAGTACTTC. Translated: CSSSLEFGQGSYEQYF.

The chain links TRBV7-9 to TRBJ2-1, with 14 bases aligning to TRBD2. The trim removed 5 bases at V and 0 bases at J, leaving 9 bases unmatched. This CDR3 has 19 residues. Germline CDR1 is SEHNR and CDR2 is FQNEAQ (reference sequence). CDR3 nucleotide sequence: TGTGCCAGCAGCCATCTGGGACTAGCGGGGGCCCGCTCCTACAATGAGCAGTTCTTC. This encodes CASSHLGLAGARSYNEQFF. Based on the CDR3 plus reference TRBV7-9 and TRBJ2-1, the full variable domain is DTGVSQNPRHKITKRGQNVTFRCDPISEHNRLYWYRQTLGQGPEFLTYFQNEAQLEKSRLLSDRFSAERPKGSFSTLEIQRTEQGDSAMYLCASSHLGLAGARSYNEQFFGPGTRLTVL.

V is TRBV19 and J is TRBJ1-5, with a possible D match to TRBD1 (6 bases). The ends were cut back, 7 bases at V and 2 bases at J, with 12 bases in the middle. The germline CDR1 and CDR2 sequences are LNHDA and SQIVND (reference sequence). This CDR3 comprises 14 residues. CDR3 bases: TGTGCCAGTACCCACAGGGAACGCAATCAGCCCCAGCATTTT. As protein: CASTHRERNQPQHF.

The V gene is TRBV5-6, the J gene TRBJ1-6; tentatively, D is TRBD1 (5 bases). Trimming stripped 4 bases from V and 6 bases from J, with 14 bases between. This CDR3 is 15 amino acids long. The V gene's germline CDR1 is SGHDT and CDR2 YYEEEE. CDR3: CASSTSGISNSPLHF. The CDR3 coding sequence is TGTGCCAGCAGCACCTCAGGGATCTCTAATTCACCCCTCCACTTT.

V and J are TRBV7-8 and TRBJ2-3; the match to TRBD2 covers 10 bases. The germline V gene has CDR1 SGHVS and CDR2 FQNEAQ. The CDR3 is made up of 16 amino acids. The V and J ends lost 1 base and 6 bases, in that order; junction bases with no gene match: 7. This chain's CDR3 is CASSLEAGGRPDTQYF. The CDR3 bases are TGTGCCAGCAGCTTAGAAGCGGGGGGGCGCCCGGATACGCAGTATTTT.

This clone was seen a handful of times. This rearrangement joins TRBV5-6 to TRBJ2-5, with 10 bases lining up with TRBD1. CDR3 size: 16 residues. V lost 4 bases to trimming and J lost 2 bases; unmatched junction nucleotides: 8. Germline V lookup: CDR1 SGHDT, CDR2 YYEEEE. In DNA, the CDR3 is TGTGCCAGCAGCCCAGGGACAGGGGTCCCACAAGAGACCCAGTACTTC. Protein: CASSPGTGVPQETQYF.

In DNA, the CDR3 is TGTGCCAGCAGCTACAGGGCAGGGCTCCAAGAGACCCAGTACTTC. Protein product: CASSYRAGLQETQYF. The V and J genes are TRBV7-9 and TRBJ2-5; weak D call: TRBD1 (6 bases). CDR1 and CDR2 (germline): SEHNR, FQNEAQ (reference sequence). The CDR3 contains 15 residues. Trimming cost V 4 bases and J 1 base, with 13 bases left between them.

The chain is built from TRBV28 and TRBJ1-1, with no clear D. The V and J ends lost 3 bases and 11 bases respectively, with 10 bases between them. This CDR3 comprises 11 residues. The germline V gene encodes CDR1 MDHEN and CDR2 SYDVKM. The CDR3 nucleotides are TGTGCCAGCAGTTTCGGGTCGCGGGCTTTCTTT. Translating it yields CASSFGSRAFF.

The chain recombines TRBV29-1 with TRBJ2-2, with 7 bases identical to TRBD1. Germline CDR1 and CDR2: SQVTM and ANQGSEA. The CDR3 length is 15 residues. The trim removed 7 bases at V and 0 bases at J, leaving 8 bases unmatched. The CDR3 DNA sequence: TGCAGCGCTCATACGGGACAGACGAACACCGGGGAGCTGTTTTTT. Its translation is CSAHTGQTNTGELFF.

This clone was detected a few times. J is TRBJ2-7 and V is TRBV28; D gene uncertain. This CDR3 region has 12 residues. Looked up from germline, CDR1 is MDHEN and CDR2 is SYDVKM. Trimming pared 5 bases from V and 2 bases from J, leaving 7 bases between. The CDR3 protein is CASSRATYEQYF. Written as DNA, the CDR3 is TGTGCCAGCAGTCGCGCCACCTACGAGCAGTACTTC.

The genes are TRBV2 and TRBJ1-5, with TRBD1 matching 10 bases. J gave up 7 bases and V 7 bases, and 10 bases lay outside the gene matches. The CDR3 is 15 residues long. CDR1 SNHLY and CDR2 FYNNEI come from the germline V gene. CDR3 region: CASNRDRGKGQPQHF. The CDR3 nucleotides read TGTGCCAGCAATAGGGACAGGGGAAAAGGACAGCCCCAGCATTTT. Looking up the rest from reference TRBV2 and TRBJ1-5 gives the full variable domain: EPEVTQTPSHQVTQMGQEVILRCVPISNHLYFYWYRQILGQKVEFLVSFYNNEISEKSEIFDDQFSVERPDGSNFTLKIRSTKLEDSAMYFCASNRDRGKGQPQHFGDGTRLSIL.

The CDR3 DNA reads as TGTGCCAGCTTTGACAGGGGCAATTCCTACGAGCAGTACTTC. This translates into CASFDRGNSYEQYF. The gene calls are TRBV6-6 and TRBJ2-7; 8 positions agree with TRBD1. Germline trimming cut 8 bases from V and 1 base from J; bases unmatched to any gene: 7. The CDR3 totals 14 residues. Looked up from germline, CDR1 is MNHNY and CDR2 is SVGAGI (reference sequence).

The chain combines TRBV19 with TRBJ1-3, with 8 nucleotides matching TRBD1. Germline values: CDR1 LNHDA, CDR2 SQIVND (reference sequence). This CDR3 is built from 15 residues. V shed 3 bases and J 7 bases; nucleotides not matched to a gene: 8. In DNA form, the CDR3 reads TGTGCCAGTAGTATTTCAGCTCGGACAGGGAACACCATATATTTT. It translates to CASSISARTGNTIYF.

The chain uses TRBV10-3 and TRBJ2-1, with 12 nucleotides matching TRBD2. With V trimmed by 4 bases and J by 7 bases, 11 bases remained unmatched. Germline CDR1 and CDR2: ENHRY and SYGVKD. This CDR3 comprises 17 residues. The CDR3 region has the DNA TGTGCCATCAGTGGCACCTCTAGCGGGAGGGGATTAAATGAGCAGTTCTTC. Amino acids: CAISGTSSGRGLNEQFF.

The chain combines TRBV6-4 with TRBJ2-3; TRBD2 aligns across 7 bases. The ends lost 0 bases at V and 4 bases at J; junction bases unmatched: 4. The CDR3 runs 15 residues. Germline V CDR1 and CDR2: MRHNA, SNTAGT. The DNA for the CDR3 is TGTGCCAGCAGTGACTCCCCCGCGGGAGCAGATACGCAGTATTTT. This sequence encodes CASSDSPAGADTQYF.

This chain joins TRBV19 and TRBJ1-5; D unresolved. V lost 9 bases to trimming and J lost 5 bases, with 14 bases between them. The CDR3 runs 13 residues. Germline V gene sequence: CDR1 LNHDA, CDR2 SQIVND (reference sequence). The CDR3 coding sequence is TGTGCCAGCCAAAGAGGGAGGGATCAGCCCCAGCATTTT. Its protein is CASQRGRDQPQHF.

The chain uses TRBV19 and TRBJ2-2, with 9 positions matching TRBD1. Germline CDR1 and CDR2: LNHDA and SQIVND (reference sequence). The CDR3 contains 15 residues. The ends lost 9 bases at V and 5 bases at J; junction bases unmatched: 10. The CDR3 reads CASHKDRGDTGELFF. DNA of the CDR3: TGTGCCAGCCACAAGGACAGGGGAGATACCGGGGAGCTGTTTTTT.

The chain's CDR3 is CASNRDRQETQYF. The CDR3 nucleotides are TGCGCCAGCAACCGGGACAGACAAGAGACCCAGTACTTC. The chain joins TRBV5-1 to TRBJ2-5, with TRBD1 matching over 7 bases. The V gene's germline CDR1 is SGHRS and CDR2 YFSETQ. V was clipped by 6 bases and J by 2 bases; unmatched bases: 4. The CDR3 totals 13 residues.

The chain joins TRBV27 to TRBJ2-1; D might be TRBD2 (6 bases). Between the trimmed V and J ends, which lost 2 bases and 0 bases, there was a span of 14 bases. There are 17 residues in the CDR3. From germline, CDR1 is MNHEY and CDR2 SMNVEV (reference sequence). The CDR3, as DNA: TGTGCCAGCAGTTTAATAGTGAGGCGGGGCTCCTACAATGAGCAGTTCTTC. It codes for CASSLIVRRGSYNEQFF.

The chain employs TRBV2 and TRBJ1-5; D is unclear. The CDR3 is 15 amino acids. Germline assignment: CDR1 SNHLY and CDR2 FYNNEI. V lost 5 bases, J lost 5 bases, and 16 bases lay in between. The CDR3: CASSSGSSDYQPQHF. CDR3 DNA sequence: TGTGCCAGCAGTTCCGGGTCAAGCGACTATCAGCCCCAGCATTTT.

The chain has TRBV4-3 and TRBJ2-1, with TRBD2 matching over 12 bases. Trimming cost V 1 base and J 4 bases; bases outside gene matches: 2. In germline, CDR1 is LGHNA, CDR2 YSLEER. The CDR3 has 16 amino acids. CDR3 amino acids: CASSQGLAGDYNEQFF. DNA of the CDR3: TGCGCCAGCAGCCAAGGACTAGCGGGGGATTACAATGAGCAGTTCTTC.